This record covers a single T cell receptor beta chain. This clonotype was detected a few times. No cognate antigen has been identified for it. Base-call qualities are not available, and no considerably larger clone is one nucleotide away. Trimming accounts for 7 bases at V and 2 bases at J, while the number of junction bases matched to no gene is 10. From a lookup of the germline V gene, CDR1 and CDR2 are SQVTM and ANQGSEA. Including cysteine and phenylalanine, the CDR3 has 15 amino acids. Only CDR3 DNA is held: 45 bases, read in frame from base 1. The library was built by means of RT-PCR. TCRdb records Illumina HiSeq 2500 as the sequencer. Using fastp trimming at Q25 and MiXCR clonotype assembly, TCRdb reanalyzed the public sequencing data and kept in-frame beta chains. Merged by CDR3 protein, the rows form single entries marked with the most common genes and DNA. Across this sample there are approximately 290,000 distinct CDR3 sequences, with roughly 22% seen only once. The ten largest clones add up to 10% of the sample.

This sample was taken from a study of response to subunit inactivated influenza vaccine (dated by TCRdb to the late 2010s). The study in broad terms: To follow how T cells responded to a trivalent subunit inactivated influenza vaccine, the researchers relied on deep quantitative profiling of the T cell receptor repertoire.

Beyond this particular receptor, the publication reports: According to the authors, only a limited number of new T cells may be recruited by each seasonal influenza vaccination.

The chain is made from TRBV29-1 and TRBJ1-1, and TRBD1 matches 10 of the central bases. This sequence was found in a man aged 50-75 years who received an inactivated influenza vaccine. Donor details come from another sample of the same person, matched by shared clones. The sequencing used PBMCs from blood, collected less than 22 months after vaccination. The DNA reads TGCAGCGGGAGACAGGGGGCAGTTGGAAACACTGAAGCTTTCTTT. Its amino acids are CSGRQGAVGNTEAFF.